The 24 T cell receptor beta chains presented below share a single source sample, sequenced in a study of blood T cell repertoires in COVID-19. Clones were sequenced by immunoSEQ multiplex PCR, and TCRdb holds only the in-frame ones, with some missing. The sample includes 140,000 to 150,000 clones, more than 60% of them seen just once. Sequences were obtained from peripheral blood. The source is a woman in her fifties or sixties with acute or convalescent COVID-19.

This chain joins TRBV6-5 and TRBJ1-2; weak D call: TRBD1 (6 bases). Germline loops: CDR1 MNHEY, CDR2 SVGAGI. V was trimmed by 7 bases and J by 3 bases, leaving 18 bases between them. This CDR3 comprises 15 residues. CDR3 DNA sequence: TGTGCCAGCATCCGTCGACAGGTGGGAGACTATGGCTACACCTTC. Protein: CASIRRQVGDYGYTF.

CDR3 protein: CASSRGQIHNEQFF. The CDR3 coding sequence is TGTGCCAGCAGTCGGGGACAGATTCACAATGAGCAGTTCTTC. The chain has TRBV6-6 and TRBJ2-1; the match to TRBD1 covers 7 bases. CDR1 and CDR2 from the germline V gene are MNHNY and SVGAGI (reference sequence). The V gene end was trimmed by 5 bases and the J gene end by 5 bases; junction bases not matched to a gene: 6. The CDR3 sequence is 14 residues long.

The rearrangement joins TRBV5-1 to TRBJ2-1; 10 bases are shared with TRBD2. CDR1 and CDR2 (germline): SGHRS, YFSETQ. CDR3 length equals 15 residues. V gave up 4 bases and J gave up 2 bases; unmatched junction bases: 3. The CDR3 protein is CASSVGTSAYNEQFF. In DNA, the CDR3 is TGCGCCAGCAGCGTGGGGACTAGCGCCTACAATGAGCAGTTCTTC.

The rearrangement uses TRBV5-4 and TRBJ1-1, with unresolved D. Trimming took 1 base from V and 5 from J, leaving 9 bases between them. The CDR3 totals 13 residues. Looked up from germline, CDR1 is SGHNT and CDR2 is YYREEE (reference sequence). The CDR3 bases are TGTGCCAGCAGCTTGAGAACCGGGACTGAAGCTTTCTTT. Its protein is CASSLRTGTEAFF.

J is TRBJ1-4 and V is TRBV28, with TRBD1 matching over 10 bases. This CDR3 is 14 amino acids long. Germline V gene lookup returns CDR1 MDHEN and CDR2 SYDVKM. Germline trimming cut 6 bases from V and 7 bases from J; bases unmatched to any gene: 5. CDR3 nucleotides: TGTGCCAGCAGCACGACAGGGGGCTTTGAAAAACTGTTTTTT. This codes for CASSTTGGFEKLFF.

This clone was seen only a few times. The gene calls are TRBV30 and TRBJ2-7; TRBD1 agrees at 10 bases. The V and J ends lost 1 base and 7 bases, in that order; junction bases with no gene match: 7. Germline values: CDR1 GTSNPN, CDR2 SVGIG (reference sequence). The CDR3 is 14 residues long. CDR3 loop: CAWSEDRGRFEQYF. As DNA, the CDR3 is TGTGCCTGGAGTGAGGACAGGGGGAGGTTTGAGCAGTACTTC.

V usage is TRBV5-1 and J usage is TRBJ1-2, with 7 bases aligning to TRBD1. Germline V gene lookup returns CDR1 SGHRS and CDR2 YFSETQ. The CDR3 totals 14 residues. With V trimmed by 0 bases and J by 4 bases, 3 bases remained unmatched. CDR3 nucleotide sequence: TGCGCCAGCAGCTTGGAGGGGACAGTCTATGGCTACACCTTC. This translates into CASSLEGTVYGYTF.

The chain carries TRBV18 and TRBJ2-5, with a possible D match to TRBD2 (6 bases). The V and J ends lost 3 bases and 2 bases respectively, with 13 bases between them. CDR3 length equals 15 residues. Looked up from germline, CDR1 is KGHSH and CDR2 is LQKENI. The CDR3 DNA sequence: TGTGCCAGCTCACCGCGGGGAGGACTACAAGAGACCCAGTACTTC. Translating gives CASSPRGGLQETQYF.

The genes are TRBV2 and TRBJ2-2; 7 bases agree with TRBD2. Germline V gene sequence: CDR1 SNHLY, CDR2 FYNNEI. The CDR3 loop spans 14 amino acids. V shed 6 bases, J shed 3 bases, and the junction held 4 bases outside the gene matches. The CDR3 region is CASSELAYTGELFF. The DNA for the CDR3 is TGTGCCAGCAGCGAACTAGCGTACACCGGGGAGCTGTTTTTT.

This clone came up a few times. The chain links TRBV30 to TRBJ1-1; D ambiguous. Trimming removed 4 bases at V and 6 bases at J, with 21 bases between. CDR1 and CDR2 (germline): GTSNPN, SVGIG (reference sequence). CDR3 length: 15 amino acids. CDR3 DNA: TGTGCCTGGAATACCGCGGCGGGGTTTGGCGCTGAAGCTTTCTTT. It yields the protein CAWNTAAGFGAEAFF. Using reference TRBV30 and TRBJ1-1 for the parts outside the CDR3, the full variable domain is SQTIHQWPATLVQPVGSPLSLECTVEGTSNPNLYWYRQAAGRGLQLLFYSVGIGQISSEVPQNLSASRPQDRQFILSSKKLLLSDSGFYLCAWNTAAGFGAEAFFGQGTRLTVV.

This sequence joins TRBV11-2 and TRBJ2-7, with TRBD1 as a possible D gene (6 bases). The CDR3 totals 16 residues. Germline lookup yields CDR1 SGHAT and CDR2 FQNNGV. V dropped 1 base and J dropped 3 bases, with 16 bases sitting between them. The CDR3 spells CASSLGIGQNFYEQYF. In DNA, the CDR3 is TGTGCCAGCAGCTTAGGAATTGGACAGAACTTCTACGAGCAGTACTTC.

The rearrangement joins TRBV6-1 to TRBJ1-5; no clear D. This CDR3 has 16 amino acids. Trimming left V 2 bases short and J 0 bases short, with 11 bases between. Germline V CDR1 and CDR2: MNHNS, SASEGT. DNA for the CDR3: TGTGCCAGCAGTGAAACGGTCATTCATAGCAATCAGCCCCAGCATTTT. Protein: CASSETVIHSNQPQHF.

The chain combines TRBV5-4 with TRBJ2-2; TRBD1 matches 8 bases. V lost 6 bases, J lost 1 base, and 8 bases stayed unmatched. Germline V gene sequence: CDR1 SGHNT, CDR2 YYREEE (reference sequence). The length of the CDR3 is 16 residues. In DNA form, the CDR3 reads TGTGCCAGCACTCGAGGACAGGGTTTGAACACCGGGGAGCTGTTTTTT. This translates into CASTRGQGLNTGELFF.

This clone appeared a single time. The chain has TRBV19 and TRBJ2-3, with TRBD2 identical over 10 bases. Trimming removed 5 bases from V and 6 bases from J; junction bases left unmatched: 11. The CDR3 loop spans 16 amino acids. The germline V gene encodes CDR1 LNHDA and CDR2 SQIVND (reference sequence). This CDR3 is CASSGLAGAIGDTQYF. The CDR3, as DNA: TGTGCCAGTAGTGGGCTAGCGGGAGCGATTGGGGATACGCAGTATTTT.

V gene TRBV10-3 combines with J gene TRBJ2-2, with D hard to call. The CDR3 is 11 residues long. Germline CDR1 and CDR2: ENHRY and SYGVKD. With 7 bases removed from V and 3 bases from J, the gap between germline ends came to 3 bases. The CDR3 region is CAITDTGELFF. Here the CDR3 DNA reads TGTGCCATCACGGACACCGGGGAGCTGTTTTTT.

This chain uses TRBV6-5 with TRBJ1-6; no clear D. CDR1 is MNHEY, CDR2 SVGAGI, per germline. V lost 0 bases, J lost 7 bases, and 10 bases lay in between. This CDR3 comprises 15 residues. CDR3 coding DNA: TGTGCCAGCAGTTACTCAGCGGGGATAAATTCACCCCTCCACTTT. Its translation is CASSYSAGINSPLHF.

V and J are TRBV28 and TRBJ2-5; D gene ambiguous. V was cut by 10 bases and J by 5 bases, with 20 bases left in between. CDR1 MDHEN and CDR2 SYDVKM come from the germline V gene. The CDR3 runs to 14 residues. In nucleotides, the CDR3 is TGTGCCACCTCACCCTCAAGCCTACGGGAGACCCAGTACTTC. Its translation is CATSPSSLRETQYF.

The chain is built from TRBV15 and TRBJ2-7; TRBD2 is a possible D gene (6 bases). Germline CDR1 reads LNHNV; CDR2 reads YYDKDF (reference sequence). V was trimmed by 1 base and J by 1 base, leaving 14 bases between them. This CDR3 has 16 amino acids. The CDR3 bases are TGTGCCACCAGCAGAGTTTTGCGGGGAAAGTCCTACGAGCAGTACTTC. This encodes CATSRVLRGKSYEQYF.

The chain has TRBV7-9 and TRBJ2-7; tentatively, D is TRBD2 (6 bases). V lost 1 base and J lost 5, with 15 bases in between. There are 15 residues in the CDR3. From germline, CDR1 is SEHNR and CDR2 FQNEAQ (reference sequence). DNA for the CDR3: TGTGCCAGCAGCTTAGATGCGGGACCTACCCACGAGCAGTACTTC. Translating gives CASSLDAGPTHEQYF. Full variable domain (remainder filled in from reference TRBV7-9 and TRBJ2-7): DTGVSQNPRHKITKRGQNVTFRCDPISEHNRLYWYRQTLGQGPEFLTYFQNEAQLEKSRLLSDRFSAERPKGSFSTLEIQRTEQGDSAMYLCASSLDAGPTHEQYFGPGTRLTVT.

This chain uses TRBV20-1 with TRBJ2-5, with D perhaps matching TRBD1 (5 bases). The germline gives CDR1 DFQATT, CDR2 SNEGSKA (reference sequence). V lost 2 bases and J lost 5, with 6 bases in between. The CDR3 sequence is 11 residues long. Here the CDR3 DNA reads TGCAGTGCTAGACCAGGGGAGACCCAGTACTTC. Encoded protein: CSARPGETQYF.

The chain has TRBV12-3 or TRBV12-4 and TRBJ1-2; 8 nucleotides align to TRBD1. V shed 4 bases and J 10 bases; nucleotides not matched to a gene: 5. The CDR3 has 12 residues. The DNA of the CDR3 is TGTGCCAGCAGTTCCCTGACAGGGGCCTACACCTTC. Protein product: CASSSLTGAYTF.

The chain employs TRBV10-3 and TRBJ1-6, with a possible D match to TRBD1 (6 bases). The CDR3 spans 15 residues. Germline V gene data show CDR1 as ENHRY and CDR2 as SYGVKD. V dropped 10 bases and J dropped 0 bases, with 13 bases sitting between them. The CDR3 nucleotides read TGTGCCACCAGGGGCGGGAGCTCCTATAATTCACCCCTCCACTTT. This translates into CATRGGSSYNSPLHF.

This clone was recorded a few times. V usage is TRBV27 and J usage is TRBJ1-5; 7 bases are shared with TRBD1. Germline-derived CDR1 and CDR2 are MNHEY and SMNVEV (reference sequence). The CDR3 is 15 residues long. J lost 6 bases, V lost 4 bases, and 9 bases had no gene match. CDR3 sequence reads: CASSSQRDSRQPQHF. CDR3 DNA: TGTGCCAGCAGTTCCCAACGGGACAGCCGTCAGCCCCAGCATTTT.

This sequence joins TRBV2 and TRBJ1-2, with 8 bases lining up with TRBD1. Germline-derived CDR1 and CDR2 are SNHLY and FYNNEI. Trimming took 6 bases from V and 5 from J; bases not matched to a gene: 8. The CDR3 has 14 amino acids. The CDR3 is CASSETGGKYGYTF. CDR3 nucleotides: TGTGCCAGCAGCGAAACAGGGGGGAAGTATGGCTACACCTTC.